This TCR beta chain was documented in a study of response to subunit inactivated influenza vaccine. TCRdb reanalysed the RT-PCR reads using MiXCR and keeps one entry per CDR3 protein. The data contain about 500,000 distinct CDR3 sequences, 16% of them singletons. Broader study findings: It was suggested by the authors that few new T cells are recruited by each seasonal influenza vaccination.

Turning to this clonotype: The antigen is unknown.

This CDR3 has 13 amino acids. Germline V lookup: CDR1 SGHTA, CDR2 FQGNSA. V dropped 4 bases and J dropped 4 bases, with 10 bases sitting between them. V is TRBV7-2 and J is TRBJ1-2; D call uncertain. The TCR comes from a man in his fifties or sixties who received an inactivated influenza vaccine. Specimen: CD4+ T cells sorted from PBMCs, collected about 23 months after vaccination. The CDR3 sequence is CASSSPQIYGYTF. In DNA, the CDR3 is TGTGCCAGCAGCTCTCCTCAGATCTATGGCTACACCTTC.